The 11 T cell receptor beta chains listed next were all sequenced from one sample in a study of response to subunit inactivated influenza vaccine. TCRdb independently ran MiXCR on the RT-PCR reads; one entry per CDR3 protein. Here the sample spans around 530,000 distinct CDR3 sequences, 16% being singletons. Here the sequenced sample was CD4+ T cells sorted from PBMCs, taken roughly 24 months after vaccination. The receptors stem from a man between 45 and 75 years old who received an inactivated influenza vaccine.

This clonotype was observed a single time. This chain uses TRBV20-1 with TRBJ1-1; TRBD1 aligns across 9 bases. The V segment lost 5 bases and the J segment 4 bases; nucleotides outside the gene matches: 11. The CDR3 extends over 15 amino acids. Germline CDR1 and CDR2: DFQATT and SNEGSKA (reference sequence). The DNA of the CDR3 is TGCAGTGCTCTGAGTACAGGGGGCGCCGGCACTGAAGCTTTCTTT. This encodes CSALSTGGAGTEAFF.

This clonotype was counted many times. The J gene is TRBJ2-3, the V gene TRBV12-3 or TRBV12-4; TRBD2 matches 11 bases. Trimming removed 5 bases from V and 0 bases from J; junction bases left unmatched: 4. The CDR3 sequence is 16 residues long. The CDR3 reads CASSLLAGGSTDTQYF. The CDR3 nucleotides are TGTGCCAGCAGTCTTCTAGCGGGGGGAAGCACAGATACGCAGTATTTT.

In DNA, the CDR3 is TGCAGCATACGGGACTACCCCACAGATACGCAGTATTTT. Its protein is CSIRDYPTDTQYF. This chain uses TRBV20-1 with TRBJ2-3; 7 bases match TRBD2. This CDR3 has 13 amino acids. CDR1 is DFQATT and CDR2 is SNEGSKA in the germline V gene (reference sequence).

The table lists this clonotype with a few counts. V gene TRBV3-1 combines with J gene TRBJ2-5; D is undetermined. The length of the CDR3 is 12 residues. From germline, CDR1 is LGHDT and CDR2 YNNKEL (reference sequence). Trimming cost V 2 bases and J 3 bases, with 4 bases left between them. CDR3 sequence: CASSQTEETQYF. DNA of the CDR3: TGTGCCAGCAGCCAAACTGAAGAGACCCAGTACTTC.

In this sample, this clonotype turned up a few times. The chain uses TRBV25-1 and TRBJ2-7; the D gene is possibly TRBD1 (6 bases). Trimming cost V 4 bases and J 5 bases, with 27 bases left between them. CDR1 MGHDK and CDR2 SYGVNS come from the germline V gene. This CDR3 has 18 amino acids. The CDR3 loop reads CASSVTRDISPMFHEQYF. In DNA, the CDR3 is TGTGCCAGCAGTGTAACACGGGACATATCGCCTATGTTCCACGAGCAGTACTTC.

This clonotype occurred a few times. The CDR3 nucleotides read TGTGCCACCTTGGCGGGAGGTCCCCCCACGGGCTACGAGCAGTACTTC. It specifies CATLAGGPPTGYEQYF. The gene calls are TRBV28 and TRBJ2-7; 8 bases fit TRBD2. The CDR3 consists of 16 residues. Per germline, CDR1 MDHEN and CDR2 SYDVKM. V was clipped by 10 bases and J by 3 bases; unmatched bases: 17.

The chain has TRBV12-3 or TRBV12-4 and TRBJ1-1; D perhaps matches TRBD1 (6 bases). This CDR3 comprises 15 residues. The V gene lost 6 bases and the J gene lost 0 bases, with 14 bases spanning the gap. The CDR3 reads CASRGGAGVNTEAFF. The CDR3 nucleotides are TGTGCCAGCAGAGGTGGGGCAGGGGTGAACACTGAAGCTTTCTTT.

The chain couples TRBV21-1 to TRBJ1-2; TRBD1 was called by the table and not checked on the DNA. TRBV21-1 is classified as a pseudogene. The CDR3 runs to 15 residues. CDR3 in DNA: TGTGCCGGTAGGACAGGGGGCGCGGCTGATGATGGCTACACCTTC. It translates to CAGRTGGAADDGYTF.

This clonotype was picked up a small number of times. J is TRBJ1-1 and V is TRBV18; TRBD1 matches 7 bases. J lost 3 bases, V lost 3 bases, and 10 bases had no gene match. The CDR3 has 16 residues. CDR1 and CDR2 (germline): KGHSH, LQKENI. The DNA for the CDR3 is TGTGCCAGCTCACCTTTACAGGGGAGCTTGGACACTGAAGCTTTCTTT. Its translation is CASSPLQGSLDTEAFF.

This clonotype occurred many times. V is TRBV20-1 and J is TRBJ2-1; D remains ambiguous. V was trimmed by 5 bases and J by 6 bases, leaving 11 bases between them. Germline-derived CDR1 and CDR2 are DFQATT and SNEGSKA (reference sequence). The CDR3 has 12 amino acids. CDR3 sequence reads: CSAPPSSNEQFF. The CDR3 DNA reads TGCAGTGCTCCCCCATCGAGCAATGAGCAGTTCTTC.

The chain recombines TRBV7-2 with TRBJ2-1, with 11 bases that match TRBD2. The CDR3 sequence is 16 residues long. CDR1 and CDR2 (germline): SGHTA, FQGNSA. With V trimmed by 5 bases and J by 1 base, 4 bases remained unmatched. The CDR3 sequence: CASSKTSGVSYNEQFF. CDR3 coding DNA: TGTGCCAGCAGCAAGACTAGCGGGGTGTCCTACAATGAGCAGTTCTTC. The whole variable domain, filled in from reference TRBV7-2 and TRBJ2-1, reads GAGVSQSPSNKVTEKGKDVELRCDPISGHTALYWYRQSLGQGLEFLIYFQGNSAPDKSGLPSDRFSAERTGGSVSTLTIQRTQQEDSAVYLCASSKTSGVSYNEQFFGPGTRLTVL.